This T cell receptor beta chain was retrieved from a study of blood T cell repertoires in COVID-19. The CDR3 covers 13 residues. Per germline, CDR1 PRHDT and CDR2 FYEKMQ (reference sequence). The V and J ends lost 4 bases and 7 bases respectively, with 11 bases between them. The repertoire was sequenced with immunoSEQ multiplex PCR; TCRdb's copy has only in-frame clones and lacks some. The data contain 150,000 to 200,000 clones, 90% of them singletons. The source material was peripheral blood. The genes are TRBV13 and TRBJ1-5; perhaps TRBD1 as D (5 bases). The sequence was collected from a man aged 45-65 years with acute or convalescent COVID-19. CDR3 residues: CASSSGRWQPQHF. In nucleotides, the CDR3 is TGTGCCAGCAGCTCAGGGCGTTGGCAGCCCCAGCATTTT.